A single sample is the source of the 21 T cell receptor beta chains below, sequenced in a study of STAT5B mutations in CD4+ large granular lymphocyte leukemia (dated by TCRdb to between 2021 and 2024). The method behind the library was the immunoSEQ multiplex PCR assay. The source is immuneACCESS, and TCRdb retained only in-frame sequences with V and J called. Part of the clones is not carried over; for the studies checked, unresolved V genes explain less than half of this, and the remainder is unexplained. Recorded for this sample are some 34,000 clones; 76% of them occurred a single time. About 7% of the sample is taken by the ten largest. Sequenced: CD4+ T cells from blood buffy coats. These TCRs come from a human donor in good health.

The chain links TRBV11-2 to TRBJ2-1; 7 bases are a match to TRBD2. Trimming at V came to 5 bases and at J to 10 bases, leaving 17 bases not matched to a gene. Germline CDR1 SGHAT, CDR2 FQNNGV. The CDR3 is 16 amino acids. The DNA of the CDR3 is TGTGCCAGCAGCCCATCTAGCGGATCACAATATACGGAGCAGTTCTTC. This encodes CASSPSSGSQYTEQFF.

This sequence joins TRBV14 and TRBJ2-7; no definite D call. The CDR3 is 14 residues long. V gave up 1 base and J gave up 11 bases, with 18 bases separating them. Germline CDR1 SGHDN, CDR2 FVKESK. The CDR3 here is CASSQGYARIKKYF. The CDR3 DNA follows: TGTGCCAGCAGCCAAGGGTACGCCCGTATTAAAAAGTACTTC.

This clone has just one count. This chain links TRBV7-2 with TRBJ1-4, with D perhaps matching TRBD1 (6 bases). Deletions cut 6 bases from V and 7 bases from J, with 24 bases between. This CDR3 is built from 17 residues. Per germline, CDR1 SGHTA and CDR2 FQGNSA. The CDR3 loop is CASSPSAHRAFGEKLFF. In DNA form, the CDR3 reads TGTGCCAGCAGTCCCAGCGCCCACAGGGCTTTTGGTGAAAAACTGTTTTTT.

The rearrangement links TRBV7-2 to TRBJ2-2, with D unclear. CDR1 and CDR2 from the germline V gene are SGHTA and FQGNSA. The CDR3 covers 17 residues. Trimming cost V 0 bases and J 0 bases, with 11 bases left between them. Here the CDR3 reads CASSLALLPANTGELFF. CDR3 coding DNA: TGTGCCAGCAGCTTAGCTCTGCTGCCAGCGAACACCGGGGAGCTGTTTTTT.

The rearrangement links TRBV19 to TRBJ1-1, with D hard to call. Germline V gives CDR1 LNHDA, CDR2 SQIVND (reference sequence). There are 11 residues in the CDR3. The CDR3 bases are TGTGCATCCTCCAGAACCCCTGAAGCTTTCTTT. This translates into CASSRTPEAFF.

The chain links TRBV18 to TRBJ2-6; TRBD2 aligns across 10 bases. The CDR3 totals 20 residues. Trimming removed 3 bases from V and 4 bases from J; junction bases left unmatched: 15. Per germline, CDR1 KGHSH and CDR2 LQKENI. CDR3 sequence (DNA): TGTGCCAGCTCACCTCTCTCTCTAGCGGGGGCCCCGTCCGGGGCCAACGTCCTGACTTTC. Translated: CASSPLSLAGAPSGANVLTF. Supplemented by reference TRBV18 and TRBJ2-6, the full variable domain reads NAGVMQNPRHLVRRRGQEARLRCSPMKGHSHVYWYRQLPEEGLKFMVYLQKENIIDESGMPKERFSAEFPKEGPSILRIQQVVRGDSAAYFCASSPLSLAGAPSGANVLTFGAGSRLTVL.

This chain uses TRBV18 with TRBJ1-5; D remains ambiguous. The germline CDR1 and CDR2 sequences are KGHSH and LQKENI. The CDR3 covers 13 residues. Trimming stripped 4 bases from V and 5 bases from J, with 9 bases between. This CDR3 is CASSQKQDQPQHF. For the CDR3, the DNA is TGTGCCAGCTCACAGAAACAAGATCAGCCCCAGCATTTT.

The CDR3 coding sequence is TGTGCCAGCAGTGGTTGGGGCACTGAGCAGTTCTTC. Translation gives CASSGWGTEQFF. This chain joins TRBV11-3 and TRBJ2-1, with D maybe TRBD1 (5 bases). The CDR3 loop spans 12 amino acids. Germline lookup yields CDR1 SGHNT and CDR2 YENEEA. Trimming removed 6 bases at V and 9 bases at J, with 12 bases between.

This clone was observed a few times. The CDR3 region has the DNA TGTGCCAGTAGTCCACAATTGAACACTGAAGCTTTCTTT. Translating gives CASSPQLNTEAFF. The V call is TRBV19, the J call TRBJ1-1; D unresolved. CDR3 length: 13 amino acids. The germline V gene has CDR1 LNHDA and CDR2 SQIVND (reference sequence). V was pared by 5 bases and J by 0 bases, with 7 bases between. The whole variable domain, remainder taken from reference TRBV19 and TRBJ1-1, is DGGITQSPKYLFRKEGQNVTLSCEQNLNHDAMYWYRQDPGQGLRLIYYSQIVNDFQKGDIAEGYSVSREKKESFPLTVTSAQKNPTAFYLCASSPQLNTEAFFGQGTRLTVV.

In DNA form, the CDR3 reads TGTGCCAGCAGACTGGAGCGGACTAGCACAGATACGCAGTATTTT. Translating it yields CASRLERTSTDTQYF. This chain uses TRBV7-9 with TRBJ2-3; D is perhaps TRBD2 (5 bases). V was cut by 6 bases and J by 0 bases, with 13 bases left in between. The CDR3 consists of 15 residues. CDR1 and CDR2 (germline): SEHNR, FQNEAQ (reference sequence).

The gene calls are TRBV4-3 and TRBJ1-1; the match to TRBD1 covers 7 bases. CDR1 is LGHNA and CDR2 is YSLEER in the germline V gene. Trimming took 0 bases from V and 8 from J; bases not matched to a gene: 9. This CDR3 is 15 amino acids long. The CDR3 coding sequence is TGCGCCAGCAGCCAAGATCTGAATCCGGACAGGGAAGCTTTCTTT. Protein sequence: CASSQDLNPDREAFF.

The chain recombines TRBV5-4 with TRBJ1-5; tentatively, D is TRBD1 (5 bases). With 4 bases removed from V and 6 bases from J, the gap between germline ends came to 11 bases. The CDR3 sequence is 13 residues long. The germline gives CDR1 SGHNT, CDR2 YYREEE (reference sequence). This CDR3 reads CASSGQPGQPQHF. The CDR3 DNA is TGTGCCAGCAGCGGACAACCCGGTCAGCCCCAGCATTTT.

The chain links TRBV5-4 to TRBJ2-7; the match to TRBD1 covers 10 bases. CDR3 length equals 15 residues. Germline CDR1 and CDR2: SGHNT and YYREEE (reference sequence). V was pared by 4 bases and J by 2 bases, with 6 bases of the junction left unmatched. CDR3: CASSPGTGDPYEQYF. CDR3 coding DNA: TGTGCCAGCAGCCCCGGGACAGGGGATCCCTACGAGCAGTACTTC.

There are a few counts of this clone. The V call is TRBV29-1, the J call TRBJ1-2, with D unresolved. Germline assignment: CDR1 SQVTM and CDR2 ANQGSEA. V was cut by 7 bases and J by 4 bases, with 16 bases left in between. The CDR3 runs 13 residues. For the CDR3, the DNA is TGCAGCGACGCTGGGCCCTCTTCCTATGGCTACACCTTC. Encoded protein: CSDAGPSSYGYTF.

The rearrangement uses TRBV25-1 and TRBJ2-2, with TRBD1 matching 8 bases. The germline V gene encodes CDR1 MGHDK and CDR2 SYGVNS. V shed 6 bases and J 5 bases; nucleotides not matched to a gene: 2. The CDR3 loop spans 13 amino acids. This chain's CDR3 is CASRDRDTGELFF. As DNA, the CDR3 is TGTGCCAGCAGGGACAGGGATACCGGGGAGCTGTTTTTT.

CDR3 protein: CASIPTQRSGQFF. The CDR3 DNA sequence: TGTGCCAGCATCCCAACCCAGAGATCGGGGCAGTTCTTC. V usage is TRBV6-1 and J usage is TRBJ2-1; no definite D call. Trimming stripped 7 bases from V and 12 bases from J, with 19 bases between. The CDR3 is made up of 13 amino acids. Looked up from germline, CDR1 is MNHNS and CDR2 is SASEGT.

This clone was recorded a few times. This sequence joins TRBV7-3 and TRBJ1-2; 7 bases are a match to TRBD1. Germline V gene lookup returns CDR1 SGHTA and CDR2 FQGTGA. CDR3 length equals 15 residues. J lost 2 bases, V lost 4 bases, and 7 bases had no gene match. Here the CDR3 reads CASSSGQRSNYGYTF. The CDR3 DNA reads as TGTGCCAGCAGCTCGGGACAGCGATCCAACTATGGCTACACCTTC. The full variable domain, in which reference TRBV7-3 and TRBJ1-2 provide the parts outside the CDR3, is GAGVSQTPSNKVTEKGKYVELRCDPISGHTALYWYRQSLGQGPEFLIYFQGTGAADDSGLPNDRFFAVRPEGSVSTLKIQRTERGDSAVYLCASSSGQRSNYGYTFGSGTRLTVV.

The rearrangement joins TRBV6-1 to TRBJ2-1, with 9 bases matching TRBD1. The germline CDR1 and CDR2 sequences are MNHNS and SASEGT. There are 15 residues in the CDR3. The junction had 8 bases not matched to a gene; V was cut back by 6 bases and J by 5 bases. CDR3 residues: CASSFTRTGDNEQFF. The CDR3 DNA follows: TGTGCCAGCAGCTTTACCCGGACAGGGGACAATGAGCAGTTCTTC.

The CDR3 reads CASSLTGGGSGGLGELFF. CDR3 DNA: TGTGCCAGCAGCCTTACCGGCGGCGGGAGCGGCGGATTAGGGGAGCTGTTTTTT. The chain links TRBV7-6 to TRBJ2-2, with 7 bases matching TRBD2. The V gene end was trimmed by 5 bases and the J gene end by 8 bases; junction bases not matched to a gene: 20. The CDR3 has 18 amino acids. Germline loops: CDR1 SGHVS, CDR2 FNYEAQ.

This clone showed up just once. This chain links TRBV6-6 with TRBJ1-2; weak D call: TRBD1 (5 bases). CDR1 and CDR2 (germline): MNHNY, SVGAGI (reference sequence). This CDR3 region has 16 residues. V lost 0 bases and J lost 1, with 12 bases in between. CDR3 nucleotide sequence: TGTGCCAGCAGTTACTCGAAGGTGGGGGGTAACTATGGCTACACCTTC. It specifies CASSYSKVGGNYGYTF.

Details on this clone: Its ends do not fully match the called genes, so a read error is possible. This sequence joins TRBV18 and TRBJ2-7; TRBD2 agrees at 9 bases. This CDR3 is built from 15 residues. Germline CDR1 reads KGHSH; CDR2 reads LQKENI. CDR3 sequence (DNA): TGTGCCAGCTCACTCTCCGGGACTAGCTCCCACGAGCAGTACTTC. It encodes CASSLSGTSSHEQYF. The entire variable domain, with the rest obtained from reference TRBV18 and TRBJ2-7, is as follows: NAGVMQNPRHLVRRRGQEARLRCSPMKGHSHVYWYRQLPEEGLKFMVYLQKENIIDESGMPKERFSAEFPKEGPSILRIQQVVRGDSAAYFCASSLSGTSSHEQYFGPGTRLTVT.